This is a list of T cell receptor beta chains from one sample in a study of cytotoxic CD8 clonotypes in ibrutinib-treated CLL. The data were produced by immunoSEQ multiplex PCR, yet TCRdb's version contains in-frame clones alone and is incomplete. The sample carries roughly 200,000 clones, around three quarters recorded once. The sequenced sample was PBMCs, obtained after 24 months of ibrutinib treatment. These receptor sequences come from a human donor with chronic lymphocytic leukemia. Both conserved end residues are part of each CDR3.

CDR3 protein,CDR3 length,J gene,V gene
CASSPLTSGRSNEQFF,16,TRBJ2-1,TRBV4-1
CASRINRVSYNEQFF,15,TRBJ2-1,TRBV27
CASSVGLAIHNEQFF,15,TRBJ2-1,TRBV9
CATSRDSGTNEKLFF,15,TRBJ1-4,TRBV15
CASSLRTRSYEQYF,14,TRBJ2-7,TRBV5-1
CASSQTSWVVNEKLFF,16,TRBJ1-4,TRBV4-3
CASSLRGGGETQYF,14,TRBJ2-5,TRBV6-5
CASSISSGRKDTQYF,15,TRBJ2-3,TRBV19
CASSQVVTSDTDTQYF,16,TRBJ2-3,TRBV4-3
CASSSRDRGTGELFF,15,TRBJ2-2,TRBV7-2
CASSSRQYPYEQYF,14,TRBJ2-7,TRBV6-5
CASSSLGTEQFF,12,TRBJ2-1,TRBV6-5
CASSLSRGAETQYF,14,TRBJ2-5,TRBV14
CASSHSAGGRETQYF,15,TRBJ2-5,TRBV4-2
CATSRNRVERYGYTF,15,TRBJ1-2,TRBV15
CASSQDSRNPTYEQYF,16,TRBJ2-7,TRBV4-3
CASRSFPESGTDTQYF,16,TRBJ2-3,TRBV11-2
CASSQDGGSFTTYEQYF,17,TRBJ2-7,TRBV4-2
CASSRQIYNEQFF,13,TRBJ2-1,TRBV9
CASKHTNTGELFF,13,TRBJ2-2,TRBV5-4
CASSQGRLLNTEAFF,15,TRBJ1-1,TRBV4-1
CASSRRVNTEAFF,13,TRBJ1-1,TRBV5-4
CASSNLGGSYEQYF,14,TRBJ2-7,TRBV21-1
CASWGQGAHEQYF,13,TRBJ2-7,TRBV2
CASSLVGQGANDEKLFF,17,TRBJ1-4,TRBV5-1
CASSLSGNNEQFF,13,TRBJ2-1,TRBV11-2
CASSASRVGNEQFF,14,TRBJ2-1,TRBV9
CASSSYSTDTQYF,13,TRBJ2-3,TRBV7-9
CASSKEGTGAFF,12,TRBJ1-1,TRBV6-6
CATSVGDLNQPQHF,14,TRBJ1-5,TRBV15
CASSSSRHSDTQYF,14,TRBJ2-3,TRBV7-3
CASSQRGQANYGYTF,15,TRBJ1-2,TRBV4-2
CASSHMGLAGGLSETQYF,18,TRBJ2-5,TRBV7-3
CASSELAGSYEQYF,14,TRBJ2-7,TRBV9
CASSELGGELFF,12,TRBJ2-2,TRBV6-1
CASSPGTGTSYNEQFF,16,TRBJ2-1,TRBV11-3
CASSVYLAGPTDTQYF,16,TRBJ2-3,TRBV9
CASRLDPAGSWETQYF,16,TRBJ2-5,TRBV2
CASSQFRGYEQYF,13,TRBJ2-7,TRBV4-2
CASSRDRGTANTEAFF,16,TRBJ1-1,TRBV4-3
CASSSPYEQYF,11,TRBJ2-7,TRBV7-2
CASSSGTSSNEQFF,14,TRBJ2-1,TRBV19
CASSTRTGFSGANVLTF,17,TRBJ2-6,TRBV5-6
CASRKWGQGRDTEAFF,16,TRBJ1-1,TRBV7-3
CSASTQYF,8,TRBJ2-5,TRBV20-1
CASSSQWGNSYNEQFF,16,TRBJ2-1,TRBV11-2
CASSRSGELINYGYTF,16,TRBJ1-2,TRBV5-1
CASSPRLNTEAFF,13,TRBJ1-1,TRBV9
CASSQEALAGGREQYF,16,TRBJ2-7,TRBV4-3
CASSFINFEQFF,12,TRBJ2-1,TRBV28
CASSFYRGVTTDTQYF,16,TRBJ2-3,TRBV5-6
CASSLDTGTGYYEQYF,16,TRBJ2-7,TRBV7-8
CASRGTYSYEQYF,13,TRBJ2-7,TRBV27
CASSLRGPSSYEQYF,15,TRBJ2-7,TRBV7-8